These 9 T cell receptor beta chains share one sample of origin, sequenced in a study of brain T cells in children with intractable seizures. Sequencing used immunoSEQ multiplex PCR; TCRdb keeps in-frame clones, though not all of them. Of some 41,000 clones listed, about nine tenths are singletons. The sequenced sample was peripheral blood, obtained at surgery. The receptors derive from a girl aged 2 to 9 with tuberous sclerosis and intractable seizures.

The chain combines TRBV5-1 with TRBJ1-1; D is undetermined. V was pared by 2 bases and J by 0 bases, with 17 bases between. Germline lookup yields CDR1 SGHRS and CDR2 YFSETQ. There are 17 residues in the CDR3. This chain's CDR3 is CASSFLGIGGLNTEAFF. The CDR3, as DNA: TGCGCCAGCAGCTTTTTGGGCATTGGCGGACTGAACACTGAAGCTTTCTTT. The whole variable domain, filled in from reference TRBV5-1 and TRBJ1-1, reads KAGVTQTPRYLIKTRGQQVTLSCSPISGHRSVSWYQQTPGQGLQFLFEYFSETQRNKGNFPGRFSGRQFSNSRSEMNVSTLELGDSALYLCASSFLGIGGLNTEAFFGQGTRLTVV.

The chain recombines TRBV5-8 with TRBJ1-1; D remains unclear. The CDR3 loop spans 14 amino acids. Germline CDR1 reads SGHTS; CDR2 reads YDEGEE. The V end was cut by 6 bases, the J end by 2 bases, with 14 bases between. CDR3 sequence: CASTPEGFNTEAFF. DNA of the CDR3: TGTGCCAGCACCCCTGAAGGTTTCAACACTGAAGCTTTCTTT. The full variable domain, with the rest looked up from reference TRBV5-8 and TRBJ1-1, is EAGVTQSPTHLIKTRGQQATLRCSPISGHTSVYWYQQALGLGLQFLLWYDEGEERNRGNFPPRFSGRQFPNYSSELNVNALELEDSALYLCASTPEGFNTEAFFGQGTRLTVV.

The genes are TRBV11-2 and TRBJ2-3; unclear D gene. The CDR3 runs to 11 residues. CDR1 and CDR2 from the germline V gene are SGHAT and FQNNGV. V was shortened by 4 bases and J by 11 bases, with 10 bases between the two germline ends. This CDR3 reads CASSSTLGQYF. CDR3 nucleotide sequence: TGTGCCAGCAGCTCGACGCTTGGGCAGTATTTT.

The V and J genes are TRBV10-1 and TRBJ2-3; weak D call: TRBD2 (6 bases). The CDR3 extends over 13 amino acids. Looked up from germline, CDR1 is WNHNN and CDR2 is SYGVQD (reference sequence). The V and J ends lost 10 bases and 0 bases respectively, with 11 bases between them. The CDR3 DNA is TGCGCCACCGGGGAGGTGAGCACAGATACGCAGTATTTT. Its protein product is CATGEVSTDTQYF.

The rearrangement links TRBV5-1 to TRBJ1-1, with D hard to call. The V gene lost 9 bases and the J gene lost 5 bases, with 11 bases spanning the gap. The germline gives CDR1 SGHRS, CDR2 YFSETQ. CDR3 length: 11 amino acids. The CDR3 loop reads CATPRGTEAFF. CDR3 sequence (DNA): TGCGCCACCCCTCGTGGAACTGAAGCTTTCTTT.

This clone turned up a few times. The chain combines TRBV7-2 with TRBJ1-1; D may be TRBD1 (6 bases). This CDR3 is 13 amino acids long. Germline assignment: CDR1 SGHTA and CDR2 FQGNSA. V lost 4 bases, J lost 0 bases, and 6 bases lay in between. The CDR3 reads CASSSGVNTEAFF. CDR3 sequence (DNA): TGTGCCAGCAGCTCAGGGGTGAACACTGAAGCTTTCTTT.

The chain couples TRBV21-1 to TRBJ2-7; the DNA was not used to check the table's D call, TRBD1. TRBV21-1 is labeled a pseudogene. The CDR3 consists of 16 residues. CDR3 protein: CASSKRGQLSSYEQYV. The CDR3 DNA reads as TGTGCCAGCAGCAAACGAGGACAGTTGAGCTCCTACGAGCAGTACGTC.

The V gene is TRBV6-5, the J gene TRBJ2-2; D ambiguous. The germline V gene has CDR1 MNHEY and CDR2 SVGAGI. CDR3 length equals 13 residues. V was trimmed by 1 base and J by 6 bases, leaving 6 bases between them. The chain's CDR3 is CASSYYGAGELFF. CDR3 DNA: TGTGCCAGCAGTTACTATGGGGCCGGGGAGCTGTTTTTT.

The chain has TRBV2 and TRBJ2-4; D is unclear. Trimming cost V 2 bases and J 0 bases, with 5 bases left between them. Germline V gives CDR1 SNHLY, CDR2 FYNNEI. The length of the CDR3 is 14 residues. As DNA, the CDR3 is TGTGCCAGCAGTGAACGCGGAGCCAAAAACATTCAGTACTTC. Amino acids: CASSERGAKNIQYF. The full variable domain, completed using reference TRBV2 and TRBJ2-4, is EPEVTQTPSHQVTQMGQEVILRCVPISNHLYFYWYRQILGQKVEFLVSFYNNEISEKSEIFDDQFSVERPDGSNFTLKIRSTKLEDSAMYFCASSERGAKNIQYFGAGTRLSVL.